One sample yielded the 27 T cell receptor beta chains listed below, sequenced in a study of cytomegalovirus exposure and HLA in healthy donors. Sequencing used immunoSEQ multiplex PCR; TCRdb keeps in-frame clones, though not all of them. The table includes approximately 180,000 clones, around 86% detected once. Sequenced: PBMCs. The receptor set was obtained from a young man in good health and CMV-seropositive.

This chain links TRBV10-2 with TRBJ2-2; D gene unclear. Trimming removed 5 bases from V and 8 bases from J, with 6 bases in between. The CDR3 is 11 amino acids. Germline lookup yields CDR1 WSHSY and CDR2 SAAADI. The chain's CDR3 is CASSPMGELFF. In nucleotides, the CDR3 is TGCGCCAGCAGTCCCATGGGGGAGCTGTTTTTT.

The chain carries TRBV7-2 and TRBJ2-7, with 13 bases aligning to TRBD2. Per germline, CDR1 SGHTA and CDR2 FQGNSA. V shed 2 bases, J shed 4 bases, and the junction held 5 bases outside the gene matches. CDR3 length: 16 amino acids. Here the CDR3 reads CASSLRTSGRRYEQYF. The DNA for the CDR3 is TGTGCCAGCAGCTTAAGGACTAGCGGGAGAAGGTACGAGCAGTACTTC.

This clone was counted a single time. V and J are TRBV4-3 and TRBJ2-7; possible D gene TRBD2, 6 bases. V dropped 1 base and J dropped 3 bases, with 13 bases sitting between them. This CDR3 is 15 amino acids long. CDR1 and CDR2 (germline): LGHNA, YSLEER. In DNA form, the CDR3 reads TGCGCCAGCAGCCAAGGTTGGGGCGGGGACTACGAGCAGTACTTC. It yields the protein CASSQGWGGDYEQYF.

The CDR3 sequence: CAISDGTSGDTQYF. CDR3 coding DNA: TGTGCCATCAGTGACGGGACTAGCGGAGATACGCAGTATTTT. The chain has TRBV10-3 and TRBJ2-3, with TRBD2 matching 11 bases. The CDR3 loop spans 14 amino acids. V gave up 3 bases and J gave up 5 bases; unmatched junction bases: 1. Germline assignment: CDR1 ENHRY and CDR2 SYGVKD.

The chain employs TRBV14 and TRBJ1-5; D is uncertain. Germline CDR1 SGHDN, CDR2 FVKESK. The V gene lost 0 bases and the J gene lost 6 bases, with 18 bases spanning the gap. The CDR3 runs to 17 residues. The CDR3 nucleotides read TGTGCCAGCAGCCAAGAATACGGGTATGGTCTAGGTCAGCCCCAGCATTTT. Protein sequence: CASSQEYGYGLGQPQHF.

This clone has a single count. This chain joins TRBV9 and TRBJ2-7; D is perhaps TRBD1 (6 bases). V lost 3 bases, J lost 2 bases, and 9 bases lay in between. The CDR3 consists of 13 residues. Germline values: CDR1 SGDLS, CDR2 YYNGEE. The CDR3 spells CASSEGQTYEQYF. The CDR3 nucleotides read TGTGCCAGCAGCGAGGGACAAACCTACGAGCAGTACTTC.

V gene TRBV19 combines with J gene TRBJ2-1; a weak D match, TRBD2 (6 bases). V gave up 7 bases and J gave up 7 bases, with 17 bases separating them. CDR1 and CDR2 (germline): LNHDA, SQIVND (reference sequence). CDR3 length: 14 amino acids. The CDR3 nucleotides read TGTGCCAGTAAGGGCCCTCAGGAGGGTAATGAGCAGTTCTTC. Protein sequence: CASKGPQEGNEQFF.

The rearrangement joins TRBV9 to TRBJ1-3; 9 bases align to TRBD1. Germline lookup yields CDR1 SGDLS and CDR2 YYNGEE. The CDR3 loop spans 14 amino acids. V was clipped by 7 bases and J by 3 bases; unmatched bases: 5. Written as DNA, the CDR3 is TGTGCCAGCGGGGACAGGGTCGGTGGAAACACCATATATTTT. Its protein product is CASGDRVGGNTIYF. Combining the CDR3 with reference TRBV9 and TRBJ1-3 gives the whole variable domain DSGVTQTPKHLITATGQRVTLRCSPRSGDLSVYWYQQSLDQGLQFLIQYYNGEERAKGNILERFSAQQFPDLHSELNLSSLELGDSALYFCASGDRVGGNTIYFGEGSWLTVV.

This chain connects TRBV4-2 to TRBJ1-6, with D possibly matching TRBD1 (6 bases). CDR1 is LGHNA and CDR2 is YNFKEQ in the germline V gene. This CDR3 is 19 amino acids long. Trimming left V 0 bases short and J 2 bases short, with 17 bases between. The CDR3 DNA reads TGTGCCAGCAGCCAAGAGAGGACAGCGCAAAGCCCCTATAATTCACCCCTCCACTTT. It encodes CASSQERTAQSPYNSPLHF.

CDR3 bases: TGTGCCAGCCAGGGAAACACCGGGGAGCTGTTTTTT. Translation: CASQGNTGELFF. The genes are TRBV2 and TRBJ2-2, with D maybe TRBD1 (5 bases). The germline CDR1 and CDR2 sequences are SNHLY and FYNNEI. The CDR3 is made up of 12 amino acids. The germline V and J ends were trimmed by 8 bases and 2 bases, with 6 bases remaining between them.

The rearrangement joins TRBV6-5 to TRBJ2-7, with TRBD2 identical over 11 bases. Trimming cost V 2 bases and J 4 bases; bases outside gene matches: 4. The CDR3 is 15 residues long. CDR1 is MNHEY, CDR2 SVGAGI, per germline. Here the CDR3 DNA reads TGTGCCAGCAGTTACGGTTTAGCGGGAGGGTACGAGCAGTACTTC. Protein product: CASSYGLAGGYEQYF.

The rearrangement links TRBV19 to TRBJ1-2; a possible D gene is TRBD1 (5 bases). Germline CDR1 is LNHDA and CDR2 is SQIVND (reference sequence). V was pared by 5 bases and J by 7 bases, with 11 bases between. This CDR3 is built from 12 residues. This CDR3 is CASSLVGAGYTF. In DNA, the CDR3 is TGTGCCAGTAGTCTAGTAGGGGCTGGCTACACCTTC.

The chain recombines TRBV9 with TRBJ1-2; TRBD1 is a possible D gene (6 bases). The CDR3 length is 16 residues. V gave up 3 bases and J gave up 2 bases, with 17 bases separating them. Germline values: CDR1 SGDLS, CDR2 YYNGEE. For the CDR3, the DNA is TGTGCCAGCAGCGACAACCGGGACACCGCGAACTATGGCTACACCTTC. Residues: CASSDNRDTANYGYTF.

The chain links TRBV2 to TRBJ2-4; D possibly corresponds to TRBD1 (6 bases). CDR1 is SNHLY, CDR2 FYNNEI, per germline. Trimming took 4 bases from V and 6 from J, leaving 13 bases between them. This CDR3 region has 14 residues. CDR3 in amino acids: CASSGGQRGNIQYF. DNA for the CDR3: TGTGCCAGCAGTGGGGGGCAGAGGGGAAACATTCAGTACTTC.

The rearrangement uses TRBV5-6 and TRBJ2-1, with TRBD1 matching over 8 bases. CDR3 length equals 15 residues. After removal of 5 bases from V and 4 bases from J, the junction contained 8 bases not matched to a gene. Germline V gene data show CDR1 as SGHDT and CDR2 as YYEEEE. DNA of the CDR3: TGTGCCAGCAGAACCGGGACAGGTGCTTACAATGAGCAGTTCTTC. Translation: CASRTGTGAYNEQFF. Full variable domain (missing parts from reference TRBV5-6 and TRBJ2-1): DAGVTQSPTHLIKTRGQQVTLRCSPKSGHDTVSWYQQALGQGPQFIFQYYEEEERQRGNFPDRFSGHQFPNYSSELNVNALLLGDSALYLCASRTGTGAYNEQFFGPGTRLTVL.

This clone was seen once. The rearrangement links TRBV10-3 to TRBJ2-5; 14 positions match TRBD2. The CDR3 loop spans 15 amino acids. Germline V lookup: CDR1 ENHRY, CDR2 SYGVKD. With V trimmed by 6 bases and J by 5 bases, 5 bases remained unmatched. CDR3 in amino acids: CAISPRLAGGETQYF. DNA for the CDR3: TGTGCCATCAGCCCACGACTAGCGGGAGGGGAGACCCAGTACTTC.

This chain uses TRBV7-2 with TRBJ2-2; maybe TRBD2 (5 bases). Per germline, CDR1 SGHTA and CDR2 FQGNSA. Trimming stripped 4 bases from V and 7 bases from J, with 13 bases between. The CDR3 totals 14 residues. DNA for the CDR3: TGTGCCAGCAGCTCCGACTTCGGGGTCGGGGAGCTGTTTTTT. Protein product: CASSSDFGVGELFF. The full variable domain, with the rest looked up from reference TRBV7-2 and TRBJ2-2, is GAGVSQSPSNKVTEKGKDVELRCDPISGHTALYWYRQSLGQGLEFLIYFQGNSAPDKSGLPSDRFSAERTGGSVSTLTIQRTQQEDSAVYLCASSSDFGVGELFFGEGSRLTVL.

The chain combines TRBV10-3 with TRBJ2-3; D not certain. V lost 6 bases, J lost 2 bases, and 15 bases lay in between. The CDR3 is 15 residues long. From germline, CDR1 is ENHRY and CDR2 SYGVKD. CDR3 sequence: CAIRSEYYHTDTQYF. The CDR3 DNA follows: TGTGCCATCAGGAGCGAATACTATCACACAGATACGCAGTATTTT.

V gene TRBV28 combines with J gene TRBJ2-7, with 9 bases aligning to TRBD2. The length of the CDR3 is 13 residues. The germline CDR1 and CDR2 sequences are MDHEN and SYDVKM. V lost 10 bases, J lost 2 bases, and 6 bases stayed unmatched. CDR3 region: CATVLAGTYEQYF. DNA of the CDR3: TGTGCCACTGTACTAGCGGGCACCTACGAGCAGTACTTC.

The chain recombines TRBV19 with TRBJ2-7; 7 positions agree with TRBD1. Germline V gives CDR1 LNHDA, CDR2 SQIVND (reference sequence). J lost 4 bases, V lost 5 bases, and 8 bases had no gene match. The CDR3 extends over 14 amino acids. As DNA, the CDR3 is TGTGCCAGTAGTGCGATGGGGACAGCATACGAGCAGTACTTC. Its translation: CASSAMGTAYEQYF.

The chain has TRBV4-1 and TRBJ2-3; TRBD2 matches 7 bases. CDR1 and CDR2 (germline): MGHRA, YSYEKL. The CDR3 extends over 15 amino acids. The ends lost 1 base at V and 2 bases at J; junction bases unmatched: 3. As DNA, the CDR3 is TGCGCCAGCAGCCAAGCTAGCGGAAACACAGATACGCAGTATTTT. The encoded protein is CASSQASGNTDTQYF.

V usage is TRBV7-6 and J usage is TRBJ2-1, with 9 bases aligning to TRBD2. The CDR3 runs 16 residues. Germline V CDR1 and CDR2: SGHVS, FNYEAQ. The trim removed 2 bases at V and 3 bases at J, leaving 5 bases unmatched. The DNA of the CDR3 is TGTGCCAGCAGCTTACTCGGGACTAGCAACTACAATGAGCAGTTCTTC. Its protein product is CASSLLGTSNYNEQFF.

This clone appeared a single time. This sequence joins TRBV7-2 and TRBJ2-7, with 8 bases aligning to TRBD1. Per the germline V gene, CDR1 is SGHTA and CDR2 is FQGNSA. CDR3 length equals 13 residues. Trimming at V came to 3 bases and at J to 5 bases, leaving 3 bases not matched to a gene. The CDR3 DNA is TGTGCCAGCAGCTTTGCAGGGGGCAACGAGCAGTACTTC. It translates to CASSFAGGNEQYF.

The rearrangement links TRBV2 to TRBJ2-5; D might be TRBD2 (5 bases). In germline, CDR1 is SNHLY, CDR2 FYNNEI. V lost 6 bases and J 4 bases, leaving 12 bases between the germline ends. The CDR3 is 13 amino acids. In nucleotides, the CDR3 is TGTGCCAGCAGACTAGTAGCAGGAGAGACCCAGTACTTC. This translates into CASRLVAGETQYF.

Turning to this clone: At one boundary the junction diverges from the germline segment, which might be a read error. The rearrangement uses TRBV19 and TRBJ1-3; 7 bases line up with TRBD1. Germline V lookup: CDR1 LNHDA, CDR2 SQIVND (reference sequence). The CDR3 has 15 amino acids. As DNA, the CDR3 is TGTGCCAGTAGTATAGACGCCGGGACAGCGTTACTGCCGGTGTTT. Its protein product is CASSIDAGTALLPVF.

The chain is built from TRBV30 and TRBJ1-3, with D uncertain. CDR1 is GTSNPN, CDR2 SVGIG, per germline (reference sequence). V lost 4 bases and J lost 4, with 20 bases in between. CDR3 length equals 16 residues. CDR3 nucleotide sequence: TGTGCCTGGACCCCCTTAGACAACGGCGGGGGAAACACCATATATTTT. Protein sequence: CAWTPLDNGGGNTIYF. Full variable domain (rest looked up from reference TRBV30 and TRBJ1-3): SQTIHQWPATLVQPVGSPLSLECTVEGTSNPNLYWYRQAAGRGLQLLFYSVGIGQISSEVPQNLSASRPQDRQFILSSKKLLLSDSGFYLCAWTPLDNGGGNTIYFGEGSWLTVV.

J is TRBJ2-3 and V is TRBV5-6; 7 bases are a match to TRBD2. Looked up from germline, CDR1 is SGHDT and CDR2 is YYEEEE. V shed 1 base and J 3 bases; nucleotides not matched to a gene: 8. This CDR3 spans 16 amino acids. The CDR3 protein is CASSLPSGLLTDTQYF. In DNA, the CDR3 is TGTGCCAGCAGCTTGCCTAGCGGCCTATTAACAGATACGCAGTATTTT.